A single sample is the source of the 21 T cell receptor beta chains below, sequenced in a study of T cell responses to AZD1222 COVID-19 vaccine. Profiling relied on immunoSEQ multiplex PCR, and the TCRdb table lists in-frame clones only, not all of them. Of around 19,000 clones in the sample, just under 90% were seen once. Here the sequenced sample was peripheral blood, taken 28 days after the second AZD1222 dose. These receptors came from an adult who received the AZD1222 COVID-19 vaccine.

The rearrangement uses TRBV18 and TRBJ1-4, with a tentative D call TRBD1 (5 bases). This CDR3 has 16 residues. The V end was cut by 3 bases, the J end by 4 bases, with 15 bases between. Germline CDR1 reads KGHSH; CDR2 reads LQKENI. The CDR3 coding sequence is TGTGCCAGCTCACCTAGGATCGGAGGGGATAATGAAAAACTGTTTTTT. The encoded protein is CASSPRIGGDNEKLFF.

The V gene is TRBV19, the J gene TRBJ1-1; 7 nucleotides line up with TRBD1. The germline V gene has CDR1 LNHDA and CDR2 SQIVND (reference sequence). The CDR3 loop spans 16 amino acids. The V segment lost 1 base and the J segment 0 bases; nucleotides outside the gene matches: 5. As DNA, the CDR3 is TGTGCCAGTAGTATAGCACGCGGGACAGTGAACACTGAAGCTTTCTTT. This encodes CASSIARGTVNTEAFF.

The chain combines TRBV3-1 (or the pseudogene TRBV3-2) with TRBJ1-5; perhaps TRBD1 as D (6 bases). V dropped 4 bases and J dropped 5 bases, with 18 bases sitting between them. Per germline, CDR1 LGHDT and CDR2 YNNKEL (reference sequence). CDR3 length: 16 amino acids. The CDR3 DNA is TGTGCCAGCAGCCCGTACGGGACACACAGTGATCAGCCCCAGCATTTT. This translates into CASSPYGTHSDQPQHF.

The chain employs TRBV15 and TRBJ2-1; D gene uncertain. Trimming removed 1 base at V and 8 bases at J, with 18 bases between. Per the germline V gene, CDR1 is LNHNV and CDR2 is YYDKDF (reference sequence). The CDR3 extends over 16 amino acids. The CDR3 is CATSRVGREIGDEQFF. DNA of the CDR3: TGTGCCACCAGCAGAGTAGGAAGGGAAATTGGGGATGAGCAGTTCTTC.

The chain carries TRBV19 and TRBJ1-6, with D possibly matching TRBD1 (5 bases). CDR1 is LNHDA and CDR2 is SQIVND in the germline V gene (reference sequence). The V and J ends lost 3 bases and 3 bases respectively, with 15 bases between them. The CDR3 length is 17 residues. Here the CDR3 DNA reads TGTGCCAGTAGTATCCTCTCGGGACCGAACTATAATTCACCCCTCCACTTT. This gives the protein CASSILSGPNYNSPLHF.

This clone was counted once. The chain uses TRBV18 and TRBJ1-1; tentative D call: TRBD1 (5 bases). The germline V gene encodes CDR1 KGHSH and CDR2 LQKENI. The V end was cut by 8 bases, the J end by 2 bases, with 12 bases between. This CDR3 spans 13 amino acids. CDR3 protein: CASRAGINTEAFF. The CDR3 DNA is TGTGCCAGCCGAGCAGGGATTAACACTGAAGCTTTCTTT.

This chain's CDR3 is CASFSGRNTGELFF. The CDR3, as DNA: TGTGCCAGCTTCAGCGGGAGGAACACCGGGGAGCTGTTTTTT. The V and J genes are TRBV28 and TRBJ2-2, with TRBD2 matching over 8 bases. This CDR3 region has 14 residues. The germline V gene has CDR1 MDHEN and CDR2 SYDVKM. V shed 8 bases, J shed 1 base, and the junction held 3 bases outside the gene matches.

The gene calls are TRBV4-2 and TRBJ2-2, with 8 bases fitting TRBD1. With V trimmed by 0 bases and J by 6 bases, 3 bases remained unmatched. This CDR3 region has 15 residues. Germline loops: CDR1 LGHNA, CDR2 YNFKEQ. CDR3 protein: CASSQEQGAAGELFF. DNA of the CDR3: TGTGCCAGCAGCCAAGAGCAGGGGGCGGCCGGGGAGCTGTTTTTT.

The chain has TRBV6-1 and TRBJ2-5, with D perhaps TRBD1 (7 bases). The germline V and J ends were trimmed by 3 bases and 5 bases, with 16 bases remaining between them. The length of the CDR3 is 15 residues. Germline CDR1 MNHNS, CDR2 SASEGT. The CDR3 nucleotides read TGTGCCAGCAGTGAGCCAGGGGGGATGGTGGAGACCCAGTACTTC. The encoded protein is CASSEPGGMVETQYF.

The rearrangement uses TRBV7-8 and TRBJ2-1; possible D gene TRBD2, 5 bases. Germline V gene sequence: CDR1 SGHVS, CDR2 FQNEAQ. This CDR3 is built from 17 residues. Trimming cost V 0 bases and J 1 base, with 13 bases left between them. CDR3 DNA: TGTGCCAGCAGCTTAGCGGAGCGAGGGTCATCCTACAATGAGCAGTTCTTC. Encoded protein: CASSLAERGSSYNEQFF.

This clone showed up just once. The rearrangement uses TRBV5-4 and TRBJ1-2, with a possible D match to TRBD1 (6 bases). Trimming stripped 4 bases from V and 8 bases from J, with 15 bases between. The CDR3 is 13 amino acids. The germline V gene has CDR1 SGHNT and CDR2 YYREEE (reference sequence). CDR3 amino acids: CASSAAFGGGYTF. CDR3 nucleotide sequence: TGTGCCAGCAGCGCCGCCTTCGGGGGCGGCTACACCTTC.

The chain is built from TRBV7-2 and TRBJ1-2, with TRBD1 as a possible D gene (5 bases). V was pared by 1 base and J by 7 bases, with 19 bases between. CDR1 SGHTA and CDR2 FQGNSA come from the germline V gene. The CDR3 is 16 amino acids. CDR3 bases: TGTGCCAGCAGCTTAGGGACTGGGGCTGCGGGAGGTGGCTACACCTTC. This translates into CASSLGTGAAGGGYTF.

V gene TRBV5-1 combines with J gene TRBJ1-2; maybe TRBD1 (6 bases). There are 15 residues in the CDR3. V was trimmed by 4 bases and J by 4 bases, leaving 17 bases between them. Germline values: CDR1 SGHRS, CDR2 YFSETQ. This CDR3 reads CASSQDGGAGYGYTF. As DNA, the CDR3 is TGCGCCAGCAGCCAAGACGGGGGCGCCGGCTATGGCTACACCTTC.

For the CDR3, the DNA is TGCGCCAGCAGTCTGCCCAGCACAGATACGCAGTATTTT. Residues: CASSLPSTDTQYF. The rearrangement links TRBV5-1 to TRBJ2-3; D uncertain. V lost 5 bases and J lost 0, with 7 bases in between. Germline CDR1 is SGHRS and CDR2 is YFSETQ. This CDR3 is 13 amino acids long.

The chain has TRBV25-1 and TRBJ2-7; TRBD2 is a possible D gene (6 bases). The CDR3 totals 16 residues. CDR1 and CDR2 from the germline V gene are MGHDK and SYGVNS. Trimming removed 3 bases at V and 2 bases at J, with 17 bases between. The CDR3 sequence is CASSDPGRKETYEQYF. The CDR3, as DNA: TGTGCCAGCAGTGATCCCGGGAGAAAGGAGACCTACGAGCAGTACTTC.

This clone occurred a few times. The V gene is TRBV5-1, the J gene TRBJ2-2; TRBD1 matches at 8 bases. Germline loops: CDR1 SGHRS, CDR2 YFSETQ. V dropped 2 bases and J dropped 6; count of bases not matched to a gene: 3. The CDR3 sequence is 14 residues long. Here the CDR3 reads CASSFQGAPGELFF. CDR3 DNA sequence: TGCGCCAGCAGCTTCCAGGGGGCCCCCGGGGAGCTGTTTTTT. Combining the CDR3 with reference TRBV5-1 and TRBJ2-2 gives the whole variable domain KAGVTQTPRYLIKTRGQQVTLSCSPISGHRSVSWYQQTPGQGLQFLFEYFSETQRNKGNFPGRFSGRQFSNSRSEMNVSTLELGDSALYLCASSFQGAPGELFFGEGSRLTVL.

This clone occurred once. The CDR3 nucleotides are TGTGCCAGCAGTTACTCGGCAGGGAGCTTTGGCTACACCTTC. It translates to CASSYSAGSFGYTF. The gene calls are TRBV6-5 and TRBJ1-2; perhaps TRBD1 as D (5 bases). V was shortened by 0 bases and J by 7 bases, with 12 bases between the two germline ends. This CDR3 region has 14 residues. Germline V gives CDR1 MNHEY, CDR2 SVGAGI.

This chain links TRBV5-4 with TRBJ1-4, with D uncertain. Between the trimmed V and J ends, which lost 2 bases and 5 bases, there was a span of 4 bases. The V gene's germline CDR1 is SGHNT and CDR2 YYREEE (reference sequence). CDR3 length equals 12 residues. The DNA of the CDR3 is TGTGCCAGCAGCTTACTAAATGAAAAACTGTTTTTT. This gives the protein CASSLLNEKLFF.

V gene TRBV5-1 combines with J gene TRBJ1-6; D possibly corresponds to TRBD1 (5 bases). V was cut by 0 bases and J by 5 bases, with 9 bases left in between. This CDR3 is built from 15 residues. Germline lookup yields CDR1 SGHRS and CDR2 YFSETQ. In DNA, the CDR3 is TGCGCCAGCAGCTTGGACGGGGCAGATAATTCACCCCTCCACTTT. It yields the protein CASSLDGADNSPLHF. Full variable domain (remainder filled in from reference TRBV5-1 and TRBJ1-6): KAGVTQTPRYLIKTRGQQVTLSCSPISGHRSVSWYQQTPGQGLQFLFEYFSETQRNKGNFPGRFSGRQFSNSRSEMNVSTLELGDSALYLCASSLDGADNSPLHFGNGTRLTVT.

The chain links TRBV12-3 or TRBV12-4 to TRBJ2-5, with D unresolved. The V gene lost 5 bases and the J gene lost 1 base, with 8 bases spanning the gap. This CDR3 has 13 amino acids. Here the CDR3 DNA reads TGTGCCAGCAGTACCCAGATCCAAGAGACCCAGTACTTC. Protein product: CASSTQIQETQYF.

The CDR3 is CASSPSGAQGPQHF. As DNA, the CDR3 is TGTGCCAGCTCACCATCGGGGGCTCAGGGGCCCCAGCATTTT. The chain joins TRBV18 to TRBJ1-5, with D tentatively TRBD1 (6 bases). V was trimmed by 2 bases and J by 9 bases, leaving 14 bases between them. CDR1 is KGHSH, CDR2 LQKENI, per germline. This CDR3 has 14 amino acids.